This entry features one TCR beta chain sequence. Its recognized antigen is unknown. No base qualities exist here, and no much larger clone lies one base off it. This entry belongs to a study of blood T cell repertoires in COVID-19 (dated by TCRdb to about 2020). Regarding the complete study: The collaborator samples originated in the United States, Italy and Spain and spanned the acute and convalescent phases of COVID-19. The material from the prospective study consisted of cDNA or gDNA derived from T cells, B-cell-depleted T cells, or PBMCs. The dataset comprised deeply sampled blood TCRbeta repertoires from subjects exposed to, actively infected with, or recovered from COVID-19. A freely available public database, intended as a resource for researchers studying the immune response to SARS-CoV-2, is where the repertoires were released. The samples were drawn from the first 160 participants of the ongoing ImmuneRACE study and from some 1,300 subjects provided by 6 global collaborators. A de-identified subject ID, COVID-19 status, age in years and sex were almost always included in the sample metadata. HLA class I and class II types, where available, came from metadata supplied by the sample provider rather than from assay-based typing.

Trimming takes 3 bases from V and 6 bases from J, and the germline ends sit 17 bases apart. Taken from cysteine to phenylalanine, the CDR3 has 15 residues. Here the CDR3 DNA is all that survives: 45 bases in frame from base 1. The germline V gene (reference sequence) sets CDR1 to LGHDT and CDR2 to YNNKEL. TCRbeta CDR3 regions were amplified from genomic DNA by means of the immunoSEQ Assay, a bias-controlled multiplex PCR. Per the original workflow: The number of nucleated cells in each sample was estimated by amplification of reference gene primers within the assay. Sequence reads were collapsed and filtered to measure the absolute abundance of every unique TCRbeta CDR3 rearrangement. For each sample, productive Simpson clonality was calculated as the square root of Simpson's diversity index across productive rearrangements. Imported from immuneACCESS, the table was reduced by TCRdb to in-frame sequences with V and J called. These copies leave out some clones; in studies compared against another copy, an unresolved V gene accounts for under half, and the cause of the remainder is not known. The DNA was the basis for D and trimming; V, J and clone size are from that table. Within this sample are approximately 70,000 clones, with about nine tenths of them counted one time only. Approximately 4.9% of the sample is taken by the ten largest.

The collaborating institutions used their own protocols to collect whole blood in K2EDTA tubes. For TCRbeta analysis, collaborators shipped samples as frozen whole blood, isolated PBMCs, or DNA extracted from either of those sample types. General conclusions and limits of the study: The quantity of clinical and demographic metadata differed by source and by participant and was supplied without curation.

This chain is built from TRBV3-1 (or the pseudogene TRBV3-2) and TRBJ2-5, and TRBD1 may be the D gene, going by 5 matching bases. The sequencing sample was made of peripheral blood. The clonotype originates from a woman between 18 and 29 years old with acute or convalescent COVID-19. In nucleotide form, the sequence is TGTGCCAGCAGCCATGGGCAGGGATCTTCGCAGACCCAGTACTTC. Its coded protein is CASSHGQGSSQTQYF.